This T cell receptor beta chain was documented in a study of long-term antiretroviral therapy in people with HIV. Findings and caveats of the study: Participants lacked recorded data on ART adherence, viral resistance or therapy changes. Patients on ART gained diversity, which nonetheless stayed below transplant donor controls.

Run at survey level, the immunoSEQ assay was version v3.0. TCRdb's copy holds only in-frame clones and misses some; the assay was immunoSEQ multiplex PCR. This sample yields under 45,000 clones, of which 80% are seen a single time; 5.8% belongs to the top ten. In the case of this clone: As yet, its antigen is unknown.

Germline-derived CDR1 and CDR2 are MNHEY and SVGAGI. Trimming cost V 0 bases and J 0 bases, with 11 bases left between them. There are 16 residues in the CDR3. This TCR derives from a man aged 25-45 years with HIV. This sample comprised unsorted PBMCs, obtained 3.4 years after starting antiretroviral therapy. V and J are TRBV6-5 and TRBJ1-1; D gene ambiguous. The CDR3 region has the DNA TGTGCCAGCAGTTACTCTTTCGGGAAGATGAACACTGAAGCTTTCTTT. Translated, it gives CASSYSFGKMNTEAFF.